This TCR beta chain was retrieved from a study of beta chain features in type 1 diabetes. Study outcomes and limitations: The study found moderately but significantly shorter TCRB CDR3s in all four CD4+ subsets of Type 1 diabetes patients.

Comment on this clone: What it recognizes is unknown.

Unmatched junction bases numbered 3, after V lost 4 bases and J lost 2 bases. CDR1 is SGHRS and CDR2 is YFSETQ in the germline V gene. The CDR3 contains 16 residues. What was sequenced were expressed TCRB transcripts, since all of the isolated RNA had been reverse transcribed. Method: immunoSEQ multiplex PCR; TCRdb's copy keeps in-frame clones and lacks some. The table includes more than 250,000 clones, 15% detected once. What was sequenced was naive CD4+ T cells from blood. V gene TRBV5-1 combines with J gene TRBJ2-3; TRBD2 agrees at 14 bases. This receptor was identified in a man younger than 30 with type 1 diabetes. The CDR3, as DNA: TGCGCCAGCAGCCGGACTAGCGGGGGGCTCACAGATACGCAGTATTTT. Its translation is CASSRTSGGLTDTQYF. The whole variable domain, filled in from reference TRBV5-1 and TRBJ2-3, reads KAGVTQTPRYLIKTRGQQVTLSCSPISGHRSVSWYQQTPGQGLQFLFEYFSETQRNKGNFPGRFSGRQFSNSRSEMNVSTLELGDSALYLCASSRTSGGLTDTQYFGPGTRLTVL.